The sequence of this TCR beta chain was determined in a study of cytomegalovirus exposure and HLA in healthy donors. With 60 Vbeta and 13 Jbeta primers, the PCR was carried out. Profiled with immunoSEQ multiplex PCR; TCRdb holds only in-frame clones, not every one. The sample holds a few hundred thousand clones, 80% to 90% seen once. The CDR3 sequence is 15 residues long. CDR1 SGHTA and CDR2 FQGNSA come from the germline V gene. With 4 bases clipped from V and 9 bases from J, the junction kept 8 bases outside the gene matches. The sample taken for sequencing was PBMCs. The sequence was collected from a woman aged 18-29 years in good health and CMV-seronegative. The V and J genes are TRBV7-2 and TRBJ2-1; 11 bases map to TRBD2. In nucleotides, the CDR3 is TGTGCCAGCAGCTCCCGACTAGCGGGGAGGGGTGAGCAGTTCTTC. Protein sequence: CASSSRLAGRGEQFF.